This T cell receptor (beta chain) was sequenced during a study of T cells after yellow fever vaccination. The germline V gene has CDR1 SGHTA and CDR2 FQGNSA. This CDR3 has 16 residues. Losses at the gene ends were 2 bases for V and 1 base for J; bases not matched to a gene: 4. TCRdb passed the 5' RACE reads through MiXCR, listing each CDR3 protein once. Here the sample spans hundreds of thousands of distinct CDR3 sequences, roughly 14% being singletons. This clonotype was obtained from a man aged 30 to 45 who received the YFV17D yellow fever vaccine. The sequencing here drew on PBMCs, taken on the day of the yellow fever booster vaccination. This chain uses TRBV7-2 with TRBJ2-3; TRBD2 matches at 9 bases. CDR3 residues: CASSLRGGGGTDTQYF. The CDR3 DNA sequence: TGTGCCAGCAGCTTAAGGGGCGGGGGGGGCACAGATACGCAGTATTTT.